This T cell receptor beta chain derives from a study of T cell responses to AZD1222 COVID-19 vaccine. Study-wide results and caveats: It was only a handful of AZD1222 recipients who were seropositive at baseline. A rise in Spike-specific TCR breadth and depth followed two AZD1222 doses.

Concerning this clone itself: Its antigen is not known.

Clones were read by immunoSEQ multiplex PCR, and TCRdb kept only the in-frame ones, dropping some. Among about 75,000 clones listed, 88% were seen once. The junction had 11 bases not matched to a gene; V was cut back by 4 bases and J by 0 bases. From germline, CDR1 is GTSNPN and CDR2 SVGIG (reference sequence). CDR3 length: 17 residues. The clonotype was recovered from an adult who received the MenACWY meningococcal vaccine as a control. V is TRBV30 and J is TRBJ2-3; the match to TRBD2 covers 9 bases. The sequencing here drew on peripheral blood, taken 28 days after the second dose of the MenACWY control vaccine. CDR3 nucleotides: TGTGCCTGGACCAGGAGGGGGCTAGCGGGGAGCACAGATACGCAGTATTTT. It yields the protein CAWTRRGLAGSTDTQYF.